This T cell receptor (beta chain) emerged from a study of blood T cell dynamics during melanoma immunotherapy. Each bulk PBMC sample had 300 to 350 ng DNA loaded. Profiled with immunoSEQ multiplex PCR; TCRdb holds only in-frame clones, not every one. The table includes nearly 25,000 clones, roughly 87% detected once. Time point indicated: pre-treatment baseline. The TCR comes from a human donor with melanoma. Sequencing was performed on blood, taken from a patient treated with checkpoint blockade.

This chain's CDR3 is CASRTNVLGVRNIQYF. Written as DNA, the CDR3 is TGTGCCAGCAGGACAAATGTGTTGGGAGTACGAAACATTCAGTACTTC. V usage is TRBV21-1 and J usage is TRBJ2-4; the table gives TRBD2 as D, unverified against the DNA. TRBV21-1 is a known pseudogene. There are 16 residues in the CDR3.